The rows below give T cell receptor beta chains drawn from one sample of a study of cytomegalovirus exposure and HLA in healthy donors. The assay was immunoSEQ multiplex PCR, and TCRdb's table has in-frame clones only and misses some. The sample yields 55,000 to 65,000 clones, roughly nine tenths seen once. Sequencing was carried out using PBMCs. Every receptor here comes from a man aged 18 to 29 in good health and CMV-seronegative. The CDR3 runs from the conserved cysteine through the conserved F or W. A D gene is named only where the DNA matches it firmly. Clone size is shown for a subset of rows, as once, few, many or a class of expanded clone.

CDR3: CASSPGLAQYNEQFF; DNA: TGTGCCAGTAGTCCGGGACTAGCGCAGTACAATGAGCAGTTCTTC; V: TRBV19; D: TRBD2; size: -; J: TRBJ2-1
CDR3: CASSFPPEGARENIQYF; DNA: TGTGCCAGCAGTTTCCCCCCGGAGGGGGCGCGTGAAAACATTCAGTACTTC; V: TRBV28; D: -; size: -; J: TRBJ2-4
CDR3: CASSLLGGNQPQHF; DNA: TGTGCCAGCAGTTTACTGGGGGGGAATCAGCCCCAGCATTTT; V: TRBV27; D: -; size: -; J: TRBJ1-5
CDR3: CSATPRQGLETQYF; DNA: TGCAGCGCAACTCCGAGACAGGGCCTTGAGACCCAGTACTTC; V: TRBV29-1; D: TRBD1; size: -; J: TRBJ2-5
CDR3: CASTPTASPSYEQYF; DNA: TGTGCCAGCACCCCAACCGCAAGCCCCTCCTACGAGCAGTACTTC; V: TRBV28; D: -; size: -; J: TRBJ2-7
CDR3: CASSQLAGTYEQYF; DNA: TGTGCCAGCAGCCAACTAGCGGGCACCTACGAGCAGTACTTC; V: TRBV14; D: TRBD2; size: -; J: TRBJ2-7
CDR3: CASSQGTGHTGELFF; DNA: TGCGCCAGCAGCCAAGGAACAGGTCACACCGGGGAGCTGTTTTTT; V: TRBV4-1; D: -; size: -; J: TRBJ2-2
CDR3: CASSTRTGKNTGELFF; DNA: TGTGCCAGCAGCACGCGGACAGGAAAGAACACCGGGGAGCTGTTTTTT; V: TRBV11-2; D: TRBD1; size: -; J: TRBJ2-2
CDR3: CASSGHQGVTQYF; DNA: TGTGCCAGCAGCGGCCACCAGGGGGTTACCCAGTACTTC; V: TRBV7-2; D: TRBD1; size: -; J: TRBJ2-5
CDR3: CASSTQTGGADEQYF; DNA: TGCGCCAGCAGCACACAAACAGGGGGCGCCGACGAGCAGTACTTC; V: TRBV4-1; D: TRBD1; size: -; J: TRBJ2-7
CDR3: CAIRETGVADTQYF; DNA: TGTGCCATCAGGGAAACAGGGGTTGCAGATACGCAGTATTTT; V: TRBV10-3; D: TRBD1; size: once; J: TRBJ2-3
CDR3: CATSERRDPEKLFF; DNA: TGTGCCACCAGCGAGCGGCGGGACCCTGAAAAACTGTTTTTT; V: TRBV15; D: -; size: -; J: TRBJ1-4
CDR3: CASSIRTGGAYEQYF; DNA: TGTGCCAGTAGTATCCGGACAGGGGGCGCGTACGAGCAGTACTTC; V: TRBV19; D: TRBD1; size: few; J: TRBJ2-7
CDR3: CSVGLAFTYEQYF; DNA: TGCAGCGTTGGACTAGCGTTTACCTACGAGCAGTACTTC; V: TRBV29-1; D: TRBD2; size: -; J: TRBJ2-7
CDR3: CASSLLGGGDGKLFF; DNA: TGTGCCAGCAGCCTTTTGGGCGGGGGGGATGGCAAACTGTTTTTT; V: TRBV28; D: -; size: -; J: TRBJ1-4
CDR3: CASSQASKGQTANYGYTF; DNA: TGTGCCAGCTCACAGGCCTCGAAGGGACAGACGGCTAACTATGGCTACACCTTC; V: TRBV18; D: TRBD1; size: -; J: TRBJ1-2
CDR3: CASSVAPSSYNEQFF; DNA: TGTGCCAGCAGTGTGGCCCCCAGCTCCTACAATGAGCAGTTCTTC; V: TRBV6-1; D: -; size: once; J: TRBJ2-1
CDR3: CASSVRPREINYGYTF; DNA: TGTGCCAGCAGCGTACGGCCTCGGGAGATTAACTATGGCTACACCTTC; V: TRBV7-2; D: -; size: -; J: TRBJ1-2
CDR3: CASSQGLAQREQYF; DNA: TGTGCCAGCAGTCAGGGACTAGCGCAGAGGGAGCAGTACTTC; V: TRBV6-1; D: TRBD2; size: -; J: TRBJ2-7
CDR3: CSVSRGGSSISYNEQFF; DNA: TGCAGCGTTTCGAGGGGCGGGAGTTCAATCTCCTACAATGAGCAGTTCTTC; V: TRBV29-1; D: TRBD2; size: -; J: TRBJ2-1
CDR3: CASSTSGYQETQYF; DNA: TGTGCCAGCAGCACCAGCGGTTACCAAGAGACCCAGTACTTC; V: TRBV5-6; D: -; size: -; J: TRBJ2-5
CDR3: CASSPGFSQLTDTQYF; DNA: TGTGCCAGCAGCCCAGGCTTCAGCCAGTTAACAGATACGCAGTATTTT; V: TRBV27; D: -; size: -; J: TRBJ2-3
CDR3: CASSYGQGSYEQFF; DNA: TGTGCCAGCAGTTATGGACAGGGTAGCTATGAGCAGTTCTTC; V: TRBV5-6; D: TRBD1; size: once; J: TRBJ2-1
CDR3: CASSERVGQGPYEQYF; DNA: TGCGCCAGCAGTGAGAGGGTGGGACAGGGCCCCTACGAGCAGTACTTC; V: TRBV10-2; D: TRBD1; size: few; J: TRBJ2-7
CDR3: CASSSPSGTDTQYF; DNA: TGTGCCAGCAGCAGCCCGTCGGGGACAGATACGCAGTATTTT; V: TRBV21-1; D: -; size: -; J: TRBJ2-3
CDR3: CASSLGVGLAGDEQYF; DNA: TGTGCCAGCAGCTTAGGTGTAGGGCTAGCGGGGGACGAGCAGTACTTC; V: TRBV11-3; D: TRBD2; size: -; J: TRBJ2-7
CDR3: CASSFTVPNTEAFF; DNA: TGTGCCAGCAGCTTTACAGTTCCGAACACTGAAGCTTTCTTT; V: TRBV5-6; D: -; size: -; J: TRBJ1-1
CDR3: CASSLPGTGVLNEQFF; DNA: TGCGCCAGCAGCTTACCCGGGACAGGGGTGCTCAATGAGCAGTTCTTC; V: TRBV5-1; D: TRBD1; size: -; J: TRBJ2-1
CDR3: CASNGREGNQPQHF; DNA: TGTGCCAGCAACGGCAGGGAGGGCAATCAGCCCCAGCATTTT; V: TRBV2; D: -; size: -; J: TRBJ1-5
CDR3: CAIRSAETNGHEQYF; DNA: TGTGCCATCAGGTCCGCCGAGACAAACGGCCACGAGCAGTACTTC; V: TRBV10-3; D: -; size: -; J: TRBJ2-7
CDR3: CASSRDRGYEQYF; DNA: TGTGCCAGCAGCAGGGACAGGGGTTACGAGCAGTACTTC; V: TRBV9; D: TRBD1; size: -; J: TRBJ2-7
CDR3: CASSKGATGELFF; DNA: TGCGCCAGCAGCAAGGGAGCTACCGGGGAGCTGTTTTTT; V: TRBV5-1; D: -; size: -; J: TRBJ2-2
CDR3: CASSTGQGAGQPQHF; DNA: TGTGCCAGCAGTACCGGACAGGGGGCGGGACAGCCCCAGCATTTT; V: TRBV28; D: TRBD1; size: -; J: TRBJ1-5
CDR3: CASSNRVPETQYF; DNA: TGTGCCAGCTCAAACCGGGTCCCAGAGACCCAGTACTTC; V: TRBV18; D: -; size: -; J: TRBJ2-5
CDR3: CASSGKGGQETQYF; DNA: TGTGCCAGCTCGGGAAAGGGAGGCCAAGAGACCCAGTACTTC; V: TRBV9; D: -; size: once; J: TRBJ2-5
CDR3: CACEGWTDKHTDTQYF; DNA: TGTGCCTGCGAGGGATGGACAGACAAGCACACAGATACGCAGTATTTT; V: TRBV6-6; D: -; size: -; J: TRBJ2-3
CDR3: CASSLGSGRASGTDTQYF; DNA: TGTGCCAGCAGCTTAGGCAGCGGGAGGGCCTCTGGCACAGATACGCAGTATTTT; V: TRBV7-9; D: TRBD2; size: -; J: TRBJ2-3
CDR3: CAWTRGQGDVGYTF; DNA: TGTGCCTGGACACGGGGACAGGGAGATGTTGGCTACACCTTC; V: TRBV30; D: TRBD1; size: once; J: TRBJ1-2
CDR3: CASSSLAGGYEQYF; DNA: TGTGCCAGCAGTTCCCTAGCGGGAGGTTACGAGCAGTACTTC; V: TRBV27; D: TRBD2; size: -; J: TRBJ2-7
CDR3: CASSGRGINEQFF; DNA: TGTGCCAGCAGCGGGAGGGGTATCAATGAGCAGTTCTTC; V: TRBV5-4; D: TRBD2; size: -; J: TRBJ2-1
CDR3: CSVVLAGENTDTQYF; DNA: TGCAGCGTTGTACTAGCGGGAGAAAACACAGATACGCAGTATTTT; V: TRBV29-1; D: TRBD2; size: -; J: TRBJ2-3
CDR3: CASSVAWAGVKETQYF; DNA: TGTGCCAGCAGCGTAGCTTGGGCGGGAGTCAAAGAGACCCAGTACTTC; V: TRBV9; D: TRBD2; size: once; J: TRBJ2-5
CDR3: CASSTTGTSGYSYEQYF; DNA: TGTGCCAGCAGCACAACCGGGACTAGCGGTTACTCCTACGAGCAGTACTTC; V: TRBV21-1; D: -; size: -; J: TRBJ2-7
CDR3: CASNSDPVAGREQYF; DNA: TGTGCCAGTAACTCAGATCCGGTCGCGGGTCGTGAGCAGTACTTC; V: TRBV19; D: -; size: -; J: TRBJ2-7
CDR3: CASSSSTANTGELFF; DNA: TGTGCCAGTAGTTCGTCGACAGCGAACACCGGGGAGCTGTTTTTT; V: TRBV19; D: -; size: -; J: TRBJ2-2
CDR3: CASSQGGDRGLWKHYNEQFF; DNA: TGTGCCAGCAGCCAGGGGGGGGACAGGGGGTTATGGAAACACTACAATGAGCAGTTCTTC; V: TRBV4-2; D: TRBD1; size: -; J: TRBJ2-1
CDR3: CASSLSTGTYNEQFF; DNA: TGTGCCAGCAGTCTATCCACGGGTACCTACAATGAGCAGTTCTTC; V: TRBV6-1; D: -; size: -; J: TRBJ2-1
CDR3: CASSLTVAASGEQYF; DNA: TGTGCCAGCAGTTTGACAGTTGCGGCCTCCGGCGAGCAGTACTTC; V: TRBV27; D: -; size: -; J: TRBJ2-7
CDR3: CASSKGQGTYNEQFF; DNA: TGTGCCAGCAGTAAGGGACAGGGGACTTACAATGAGCAGTTCTTC; V: TRBV2; D: TRBD1; size: -; J: TRBJ2-1
CDR3: CASIRTDDAYEQYF; DNA: TGTGCCAGCATTCGGACTGACGATGCCTACGAGCAGTACTTC; V: TRBV2; D: -; size: once; J: TRBJ2-7